This T cell receptor beta chain stems from a study of cytomegalovirus exposure and HLA in healthy donors. Study-wide background: In an earlier analysis, 95 million to 140 million unique TCR beta sequences were found from about 190 million T cells. Broader study findings: For most TCR beta V segments, an earlier analysis put the productive rate at about 90% or about 30% of the time.

CDR1 and CDR2 from the germline V gene are MNHEY and SVGAGI. The V end was cut by 10 bases, the J end by 3 bases, with 19 bases between. CDR3 length: 14 residues. About this clone: The antigen remains undetermined.

The PCR used 60 Vbeta and 13 Jbeta primers. Assay: immunoSEQ multiplex PCR; the TCRdb copy retains only in-frame clones and omits some. Here the sample spans 85,000 to 120,000 clones, roughly two thirds being singletons. The clonotype comes from a female donor in good health and CMV-seronegative. The rearrangement uses TRBV6-5 and TRBJ2-7; D not certain. The sample was PBMCs. The CDR3 loop reads CATSLGGKVYEQYF. The CDR3, as DNA: TGTGCCACCAGCCTCGGCGGTAAGGTCTACGAGCAGTACTTC.